The present T cell receptor (beta chain) was sequenced within a study of blood T cell repertoires in COVID-19. Study-wide background: Whether acute or convalescent, the COVID-19 samples came from the United States, Italy and Spain. Sources were T cells, B-cell-depleted T cells, or PBMCs; the material itself was cDNA or gDNA.

Ages ranged from about 18 to 89 years, with residence in about two dozen US areas. Donors of Cohort 3 who recovered were those that had two negative PCRs, clearance, or symptom resolution. Per the germline V gene, CDR1 is ENHRY and CDR2 is SYGVKD. V was clipped by 2 bases and J by 5 bases; unmatched bases: 5. This CDR3 contains 14 residues. Clones were read by immunoSEQ multiplex PCR, and TCRdb kept only the in-frame ones, dropping some. Of fewer than 350,000 clones listed, over 75% were seen once; the top ten hold 2.2%. The gene calls are TRBV10-3 and TRBJ1-2; 7 positions agree with TRBD1. Sequencing used PBMCs or T cells enriched from blood (not recorded which). The receptor was isolated from a man under 40 who had recovered from COVID-19. The CDR3 region is CAISEPGQTYGYTF. The CDR3 DNA sequence: TGTGCCATCAGTGAGCCGGGACAGACATATGGCTACACCTTC.